The 24 T cell receptor beta chains in this list originate from one sample, sequenced in a study of blood T cell repertoires in COVID-19 (dated by TCRdb to 2018 to 2020). The library was generated by the immunoSEQ multiplex PCR assay. TCRdb stores this immuneACCESS table with in-frame sequences only. Part of the clones is absent; in the studies checked, under half of the shortfall reflects unresolved V genes, and no reason is known for the rest. For this sample there are a few hundred thousand clones; approximately 91% appear just once. Over 0.7% of the sample rests with the top ten. The specimen sequenced was PBMCs or T cells enriched from blood (not recorded which). The receptors were gathered from a woman between 40 and 50 years old who had been exposed to COVID-19.

The genes are TRBV12-3 or TRBV12-4 and TRBJ2-7, with a tentative D call TRBD1 (6 bases). The V gene lost 6 bases and the J gene lost 6 bases, with 12 bases spanning the gap. CDR3 size: 12 residues. As DNA, the CDR3 is TGTGCCAGCAGCATGACAGGCTCCGAGCAGTACTTC. Translated, it gives CASSMTGSEQYF.

The chain carries TRBV7-8 and TRBJ1-4, with D possibly TRBD1 on 6 matching bases. There are 14 residues in the CDR3. Trimming removed 1 base at V and 7 bases at J, with 10 bases between. Germline V gene lookup returns CDR1 SGHVS and CDR2 FQNEAQ. Here the CDR3 reads CASSLDRAGEKLFF. CDR3 nucleotide sequence: TGTGCCAGCAGCTTAGACAGGGCGGGTGAAAAACTGTTTTTT. The full variable domain, in which reference TRBV7-8 and TRBJ1-4 provide the parts outside the CDR3, is GAGVSQSPRYKVAKRGQDVALRCDPISGHVSLFWYQQALGQGPEFLTYFQNEAQLDKSGLPSDRFFAERPEGSVSTLKIQRTQQEDSAVYLCASSLDRAGEKLFFGSGTQLSVL.

This chain connects TRBV7-9 to TRBJ2-1; tentatively, D is TRBD2 (5 bases). The CDR3 has 15 amino acids. Germline V gene lookup returns CDR1 SEHNR and CDR2 FQNEAQ (reference sequence). Trimming pared 1 base from V and 4 bases from J, leaving 11 bases between. The CDR3 loop reads CASSLGVARYNEQFF. Here the CDR3 DNA reads TGTGCCAGCAGCTTAGGGGTAGCGCGTTACAATGAGCAGTTCTTC.

This chain uses TRBV19 with TRBJ1-1, with D possibly matching TRBD1 (6 bases). V lost 5 bases to trimming and J lost 0 bases, with 7 bases between them. The CDR3 length is 13 residues. Germline V lookup: CDR1 LNHDA, CDR2 SQIVND (reference sequence). The CDR3, as DNA: TGTGCCAGTAGTGACAGGCTGAACACTGAAGCTTTCTTT. It codes for CASSDRLNTEAFF.

The rearrangement uses TRBV24-1 and TRBJ1-2; 7 bases are shared with TRBD1. The CDR3 runs 12 residues. Germline loops: CDR1 KGHDR, CDR2 SFDVKD. Trimming removed 4 bases from V and 10 bases from J; junction bases left unmatched: 5. This chain's CDR3 is CATSDPDRDYTF. Here the CDR3 DNA reads TGTGCCACCAGTGACCCAGACAGGGACTACACCTTC.

The chain has TRBV5-1 and TRBJ1-4, with a tentative D call TRBD1 (6 bases). Trimming cost V 0 bases and J 8 bases, with 11 bases left between them. Germline CDR1 SGHRS, CDR2 YFSETQ. CDR3 size: 14 residues. DNA of the CDR3: TGCGCCAGCAGCTTGGACAGGGTGACCGAAAAACTGTTTTTT. It translates to CASSLDRVTEKLFF.

For this clone: Other nucleotide sequences from this sample produce the same CDR3. The chain has TRBV30 and TRBJ1-5; possibly TRBD1 for D (5 bases). Germline V gives CDR1 GTSNPN, CDR2 SVGIG (reference sequence). Trimming removed 2 bases from V and 6 bases from J, with 11 bases in between. The CDR3 has 13 amino acids. DNA of the CDR3: TGTGCCTGGAGTCTTCAGGGAAGTCAGCCCCAGCATTTT. Translating it yields CAWSLQGSQPQHF. Full variable domain (missing parts from reference TRBV30 and TRBJ1-5): SQTIHQWPATLVQPVGSPLSLECTVEGTSNPNLYWYRQAAGRGLQLLFYSVGIGQISSEVPQNLSASRPQDRQFILSSKKLLLSDSGFYLCAWSLQGSQPQHFGDGTRLSIL.

The V and J genes are TRBV30 and TRBJ2-7; TRBD1 aligns across 7 bases. Germline V gene lookup returns CDR1 GTSNPN and CDR2 SVGIG (reference sequence). There are 15 residues in the CDR3. With 4 bases clipped from V and 4 bases from J, the junction kept 13 bases outside the gene matches. CDR3 nucleotides: TGTGCCTGGACCGGGCCCGAGACAGGGAGATACGAGCAGTACTTC. Its protein product is CAWTGPETGRYEQYF. The full variable domain, with the rest looked up from reference TRBV30 and TRBJ2-7, is SQTIHQWPATLVQPVGSPLSLECTVEGTSNPNLYWYRQAAGRGLQLLFYSVGIGQISSEVPQNLSASRPQDRQFILSSKKLLLSDSGFYLCAWTGPETGRYEQYFGPGTRLTVT.

V is TRBV24-1 and J is TRBJ1-2; a possible D gene is TRBD1 (5 bases). V was clipped by 4 bases and J by 7 bases, with 15 bases between them. This CDR3 region has 14 residues. The V gene's germline CDR1 is KGHDR and CDR2 SFDVKD. The CDR3 sequence: CATSEGPESVGYTF. DNA for the CDR3: TGTGCCACCAGTGAGGGGCCGGAGTCGGTTGGCTACACCTTC.

In this sample, this clone turned up once. J is TRBJ1-2 and V is TRBV5-5; no reliable D call. Germline lookup yields CDR1 SGHKS and CDR2 YYEKEE (reference sequence). This CDR3 has 13 amino acids. Trimming left V 0 bases short and J 6 bases short, with 9 bases between. CDR3 in DNA: TGTGCCAGCAGCTTGGGGAGGGATAATGGCTACACCTTC. It specifies CASSLGRDNGYTF.

This clone was seen only once. V and J are TRBV5-1 and TRBJ2-3, with 11 bases matching TRBD2. With 4 bases clipped from V and 2 bases from J, the junction kept 9 bases outside the gene matches. Germline V gene data show CDR1 as SGHRS and CDR2 as YFSETQ. The CDR3 runs to 17 residues. The CDR3 loop is CASSLGIAGGPTDTQYF. CDR3 bases: TGCGCCAGCAGCCTGGGGATAGCGGGGGGGCCCACAGATACGCAGTATTTT.

The rearrangement joins TRBV30 to TRBJ1-1; 8 nucleotides agree with TRBD1. The CDR3 covers 13 residues. Trimming took 0 bases from V and 11 from J; bases not matched to a gene: 8. CDR1 and CDR2 (germline): GTSNPN, SVGIG (reference sequence). DNA of the CDR3: TGTGCCTGGAGTGTTAGTCAGGGGGCAGGGGCTTTCTTT. It encodes CAWSVSQGAGAFF.

The genes are TRBV27 and TRBJ1-1, with D possibly TRBD1 on 5 matching bases. The V end lost 6 bases, the J end lost 3 bases, and 20 bases lay between the germline ends. Per germline, CDR1 MNHEY and CDR2 SMNVEV (reference sequence). The CDR3 extends over 16 amino acids. The CDR3 bases are TGTGCCAGCAGCAGTTCCTACCGGGGGGGGGACACTGAAGCTTTCTTT. Its protein product is CASSSSYRGGDTEAFF.

The rearrangement links TRBV6-5 to TRBJ1-6; D is possibly TRBD1 (6 bases). Germline assignment: CDR1 MNHEY and CDR2 SVGAGI. Deletions cut 6 bases from V and 10 bases from J, with 10 bases between. The CDR3 has 12 residues. CDR3 bases: TGTGCCAGCAGGCCAGGGGAGTCACCCCTCCACTTT. It encodes CASRPGESPLHF.

The chain recombines TRBV3-1 (or the pseudogene TRBV3-2) with TRBJ2-5, with 9 nucleotides matching TRBD2. J was trimmed by 7 bases and V by 3 bases; bases with no gene match: 3. Per the germline V gene, CDR1 is LGHDT and CDR2 is YNNKEL (reference sequence). This CDR3 is built from 13 residues. Here the CDR3 reads CASSQGLAGTQYF. The CDR3, as DNA: TGTGCCAGCAGCCAGGGACTAGCCGGGACCCAGTACTTC.

CDR3 DNA: TGTGCCAGCAGTGATAAACGCGGGGGAATCAATGAGCAGTTCTTC. Residues: CASSDKRGGINEQFF. This chain connects TRBV6-1 to TRBJ2-1; 7 bases align to TRBD2. Trimming removed 3 bases from V and 6 bases from J; junction bases left unmatched: 8. Germline V lookup: CDR1 MNHNS, CDR2 SASEGT. This CDR3 comprises 15 residues.

The chain employs TRBV19 and TRBJ1-2; D might be TRBD1 (6 bases). Trimming left V 5 bases short and J 8 bases short, with 21 bases between. Germline lookup yields CDR1 LNHDA and CDR2 SQIVND (reference sequence). CDR3 length: 15 residues. The CDR3 DNA reads TGTGCCAGTAGTGCTCCACAGGGCTTTTTAAAAGGCTACACCTTC. It codes for CASSAPQGFLKGYTF.

This chain connects TRBV6-5 to TRBJ2-3; D remains unclear. This CDR3 region has 12 residues. Per germline, CDR1 MNHEY and CDR2 SVGAGI. The ends were cut back, 8 bases at V and 4 bases at J, with 10 bases in the middle. The CDR3: CASRSRADTQYF. CDR3 in DNA: TGTGCCAGCCGTTCAAGAGCAGATACGCAGTATTTT.

J is TRBJ2-7 and V is TRBV14, with D perhaps TRBD2 (5 bases). The V and J ends lost 6 bases and 7 bases respectively, with 16 bases between them. The CDR3 has 13 amino acids. CDR1 and CDR2 from the germline V gene are SGHDN and FVKESK. The DNA for the CDR3 is TGTGCCAGCAGGACCAGCGGTTTGGGAGAGCAGTACTTC. It translates to CASRTSGLGEQYF.

The chain employs TRBV12-3 or TRBV12-4 and TRBJ1-5; D is uncertain. Trimming removed 1 base from V and 7 bases from J, with 8 bases in between. This CDR3 is built from 13 residues. In nucleotides, the CDR3 is TGTGCCAGCAGTTTAGGGCTTGAACAGCCCCAGCATTTT. As protein: CASSLGLEQPQHF.

V usage is TRBV5-1 and J usage is TRBJ1-2; 8 nucleotides agree with TRBD1. V gave up 4 bases and J gave up 0 bases; unmatched junction bases: 17. Germline CDR1 SGHRS, CDR2 YFSETQ. The CDR3 covers 19 residues. CDR3 loop: CASSEGQASWRSTNYGYTF. In nucleotides, the CDR3 is TGCGCCAGCAGCGAGGGACAGGCATCGTGGCGGTCGACTAACTATGGCTACACCTTC.

This chain connects TRBV7-6 to TRBJ2-1; TRBD2 agrees at 16 bases. Unmatched junction bases numbered 6, after V lost 5 bases and J lost 14 bases. Germline V gene lookup returns CDR1 SGHVS and CDR2 FNYEAQ. The CDR3 runs 14 residues. CDR3 DNA: TGTGCCAGCAGCGATGGGACTAGCGGGGGGGCCAAGTTCTTC. Protein: CASSDGTSGGAKFF.

This sequence joins TRBV29-1 and TRBJ2-2; D is perhaps TRBD1 (8 bases). The V gene's germline CDR1 is SQVTM and CDR2 ANQGSEA. This CDR3 comprises 14 residues. V was cut by 7 bases and J by 3 bases, with 15 bases left in between. This CDR3 reads CSAKQGGDTGELFF. As DNA, the CDR3 is TGCAGCGCAAAACAGGGGGGGGACACCGGGGAGCTGTTTTTT.

J is TRBJ1-5 and V is TRBV5-5; 8 positions agree with TRBD1. The junction had 9 bases not matched to a gene; V was cut back by 4 bases and J by 9 bases. There are 14 residues in the CDR3. The germline V gene encodes CDR1 SGHKS and CDR2 YYEKEE (reference sequence). The CDR3 spells CASSRDRTFTPQHF. CDR3 nucleotides: TGTGCCAGCAGCCGGGACAGGACTTTTACGCCCCAGCATTTT.